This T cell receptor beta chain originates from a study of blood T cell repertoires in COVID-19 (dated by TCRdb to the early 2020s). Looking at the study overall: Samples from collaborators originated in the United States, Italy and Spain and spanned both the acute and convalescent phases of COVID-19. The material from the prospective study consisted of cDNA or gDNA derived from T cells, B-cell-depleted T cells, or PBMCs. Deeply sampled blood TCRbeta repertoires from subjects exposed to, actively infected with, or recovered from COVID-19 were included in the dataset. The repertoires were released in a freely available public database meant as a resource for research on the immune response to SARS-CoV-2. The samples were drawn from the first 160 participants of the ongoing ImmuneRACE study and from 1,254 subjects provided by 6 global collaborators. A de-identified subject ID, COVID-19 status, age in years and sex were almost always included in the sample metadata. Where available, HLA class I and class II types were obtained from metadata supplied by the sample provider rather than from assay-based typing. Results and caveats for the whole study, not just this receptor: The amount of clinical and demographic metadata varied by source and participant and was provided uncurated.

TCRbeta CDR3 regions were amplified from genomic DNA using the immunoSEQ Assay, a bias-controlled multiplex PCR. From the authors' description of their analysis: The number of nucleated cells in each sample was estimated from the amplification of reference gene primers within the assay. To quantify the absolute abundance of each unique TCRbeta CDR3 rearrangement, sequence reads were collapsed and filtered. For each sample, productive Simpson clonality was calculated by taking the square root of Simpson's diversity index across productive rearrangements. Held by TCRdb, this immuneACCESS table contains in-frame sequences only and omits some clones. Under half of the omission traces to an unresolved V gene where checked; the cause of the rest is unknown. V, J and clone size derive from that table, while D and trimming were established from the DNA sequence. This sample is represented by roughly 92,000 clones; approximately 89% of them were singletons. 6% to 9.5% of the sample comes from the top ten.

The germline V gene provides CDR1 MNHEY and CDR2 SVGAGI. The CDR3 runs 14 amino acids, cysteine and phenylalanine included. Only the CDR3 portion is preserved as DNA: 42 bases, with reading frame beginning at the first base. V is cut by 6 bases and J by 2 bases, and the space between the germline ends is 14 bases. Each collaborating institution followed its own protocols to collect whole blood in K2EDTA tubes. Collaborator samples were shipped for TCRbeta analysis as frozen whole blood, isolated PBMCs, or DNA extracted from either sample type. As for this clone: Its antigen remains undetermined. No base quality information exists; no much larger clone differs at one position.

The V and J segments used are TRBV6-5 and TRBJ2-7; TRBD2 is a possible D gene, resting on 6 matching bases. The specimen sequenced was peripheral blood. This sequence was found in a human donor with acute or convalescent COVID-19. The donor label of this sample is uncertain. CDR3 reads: CASSRGTDPYEQYF. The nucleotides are TGTGCCAGCAGCCGCGGGACGGACCCCTACGAGCAGTACTTC.